Here is one TCR beta chain with its context. This sample was included in a study of blood T cell repertoires in COVID-19. Study overall: The United States, Italy and Spain were the sources of the acute and convalescent COVID-19 samples.

Deletions cut 4 bases from V and 4 bases from J, with 8 bases between. The germline CDR1 and CDR2 sequences are MRHNA and SNTAGT. This CDR3 has 13 residues. In the source study's methods: Reference gene primer amplification gave estimated nucleated cell counts. Sequencing used immunoSEQ multiplex PCR; TCRdb keeps in-frame clones, though not all of them. V, J and clone size reflect that table, while D and trimming were determined from the DNA. The sample includes a few hundred thousand clones, around 90% of them seen just once. The sequence derives from a woman aged 25-40 years with COVID-19, enrolled during active disease. Specimen: peripheral blood. The chain has TRBV6-4 and TRBJ2-1; D remains unclear. In DNA form, the CDR3 reads TGTGCCAGCAGTGTCCCGCGATACAATGAGCAGTTCTTC. It is translated as CASSVPRYNEQFF.